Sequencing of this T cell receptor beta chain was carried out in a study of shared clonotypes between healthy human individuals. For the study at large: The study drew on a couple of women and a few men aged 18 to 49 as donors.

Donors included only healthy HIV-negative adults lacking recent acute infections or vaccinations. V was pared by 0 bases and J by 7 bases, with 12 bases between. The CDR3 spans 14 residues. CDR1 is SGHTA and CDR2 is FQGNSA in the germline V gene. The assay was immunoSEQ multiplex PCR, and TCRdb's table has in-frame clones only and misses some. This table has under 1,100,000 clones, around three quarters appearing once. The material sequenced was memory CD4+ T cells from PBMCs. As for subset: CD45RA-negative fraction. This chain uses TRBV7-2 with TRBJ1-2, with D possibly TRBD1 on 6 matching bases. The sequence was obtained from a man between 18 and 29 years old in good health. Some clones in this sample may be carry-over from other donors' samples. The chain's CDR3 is CASSLARGAGGYTF. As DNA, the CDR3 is TGTGCCAGCAGCTTAGCGAGGGGGGCAGGTGGCTACACCTTC.